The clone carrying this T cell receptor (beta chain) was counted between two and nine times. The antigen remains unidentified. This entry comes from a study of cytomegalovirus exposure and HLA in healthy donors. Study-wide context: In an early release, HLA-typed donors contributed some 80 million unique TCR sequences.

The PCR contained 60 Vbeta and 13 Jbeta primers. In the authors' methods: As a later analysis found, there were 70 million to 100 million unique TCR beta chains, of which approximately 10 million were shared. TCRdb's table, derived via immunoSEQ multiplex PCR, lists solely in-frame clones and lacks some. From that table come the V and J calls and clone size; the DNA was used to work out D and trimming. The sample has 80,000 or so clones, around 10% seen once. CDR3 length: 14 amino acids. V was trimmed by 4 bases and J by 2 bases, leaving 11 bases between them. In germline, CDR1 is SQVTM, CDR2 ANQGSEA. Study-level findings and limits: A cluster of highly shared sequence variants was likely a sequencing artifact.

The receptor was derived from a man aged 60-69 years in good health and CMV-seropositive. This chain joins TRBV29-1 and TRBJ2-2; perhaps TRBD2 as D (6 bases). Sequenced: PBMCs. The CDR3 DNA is TGCAGCGTTGGCCGGGGGTCCAACACCGGGGAGCTGTTTTTT. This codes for CSVGRGSNTGELFF.